This TCR beta chain was identified during a study of cytomegalovirus exposure and HLA in healthy donors. Amplification used 60 Vbeta primers and 13 Jbeta primers. The protocol was immunoSEQ multiplex PCR, while the TCRdb copy is restricted to in-frame clones and leaves out a portion. The table lists 150,000 to 180,000 clones, 70% to 90% of them singletons. This receptor was obtained from a woman aged 40 to 50 in good health and CMV-seropositive. Sequencing input: PBMCs.

In DNA form, the CDR3 reads TGCGCCAGCAGCTTTCATCGGTACCCAACTAATGAAAAACTGTTTTTT. Its translation: CASSFHRYPTNEKLFF. The chain couples TRBV5-1 to TRBJ1-4; D uncertain. V shed 2 bases and J shed 0 bases, with 11 bases lying between them. Germline CDR1 and CDR2: SGHRS and YFSETQ. There are 16 residues in the CDR3.